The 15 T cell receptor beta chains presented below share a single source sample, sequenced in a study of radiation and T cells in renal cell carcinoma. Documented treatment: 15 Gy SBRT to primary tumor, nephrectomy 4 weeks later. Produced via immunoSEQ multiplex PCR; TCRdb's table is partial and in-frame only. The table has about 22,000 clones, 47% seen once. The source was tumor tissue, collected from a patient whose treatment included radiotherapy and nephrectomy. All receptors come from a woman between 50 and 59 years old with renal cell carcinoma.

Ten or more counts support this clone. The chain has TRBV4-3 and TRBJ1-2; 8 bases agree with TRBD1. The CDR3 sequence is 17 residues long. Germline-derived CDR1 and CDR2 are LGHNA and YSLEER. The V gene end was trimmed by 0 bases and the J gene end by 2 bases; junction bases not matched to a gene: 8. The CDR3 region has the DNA TGCGCCAGCAGCCAAGACTCCAGAGGACAGGGCAACTATGGCTACACCTTC. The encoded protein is CASSQDSRGQGNYGYTF.

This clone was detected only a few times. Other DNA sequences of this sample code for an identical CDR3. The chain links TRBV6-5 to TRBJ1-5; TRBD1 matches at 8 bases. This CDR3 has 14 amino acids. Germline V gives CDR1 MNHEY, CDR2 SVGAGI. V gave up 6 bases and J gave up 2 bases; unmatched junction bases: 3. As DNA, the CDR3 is TGTGCCAGCAGGCGGACAGGGCGCAATCAGCCCCAGCATTTT. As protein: CASRRTGRNQPQHF.

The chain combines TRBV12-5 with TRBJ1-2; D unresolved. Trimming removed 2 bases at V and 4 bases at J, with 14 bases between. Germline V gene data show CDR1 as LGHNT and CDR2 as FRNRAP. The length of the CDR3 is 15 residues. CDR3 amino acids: CASGLSGELTYGYTF. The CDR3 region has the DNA TGTGCTAGTGGTTTGTCCGGGGAACTTACCTATGGCTACACCTTC.

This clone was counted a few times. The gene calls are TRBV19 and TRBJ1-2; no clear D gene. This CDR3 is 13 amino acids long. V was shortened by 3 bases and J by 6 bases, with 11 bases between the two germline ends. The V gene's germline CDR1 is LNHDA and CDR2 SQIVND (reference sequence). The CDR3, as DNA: TGTGCCAGTAGTATGGCCAGCTCAAATGGCTACACCTTC. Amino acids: CASSMASSNGYTF. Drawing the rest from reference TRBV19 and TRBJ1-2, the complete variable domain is DGGITQSPKYLFRKEGQNVTLSCEQNLNHDAMYWYRQDPGQGLRLIYYSQIVNDFQKGDIAEGYSVSREKKESFPLTVTSAQKNPTAFYLCASSMASSNGYTFGSGTRLTVV.

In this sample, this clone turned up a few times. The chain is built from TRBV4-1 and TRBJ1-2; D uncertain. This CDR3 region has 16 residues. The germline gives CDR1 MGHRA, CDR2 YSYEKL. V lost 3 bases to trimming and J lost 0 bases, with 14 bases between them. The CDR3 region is CASSQVSEQANYGYTF. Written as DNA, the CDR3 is TGCGCCAGCAGCCAGGTTTCCGAACAAGCTAACTATGGCTACACCTTC.

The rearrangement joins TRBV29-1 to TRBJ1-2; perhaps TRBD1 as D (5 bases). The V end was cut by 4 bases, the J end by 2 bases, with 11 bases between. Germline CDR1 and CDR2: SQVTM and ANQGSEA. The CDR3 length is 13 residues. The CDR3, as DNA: TGCAGCGTTGTGGGGCAGAAGAACTATGGCTACACCTTC. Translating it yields CSVVGQKNYGYTF.

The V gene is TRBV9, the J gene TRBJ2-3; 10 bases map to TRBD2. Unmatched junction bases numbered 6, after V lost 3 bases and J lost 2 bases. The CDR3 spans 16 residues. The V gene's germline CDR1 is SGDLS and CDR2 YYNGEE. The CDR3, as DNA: TGTGCCAGCAGCGAAGGACTAGCGGAGTCCACAGATACGCAGTATTTT. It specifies CASSEGLAESTDTQYF.

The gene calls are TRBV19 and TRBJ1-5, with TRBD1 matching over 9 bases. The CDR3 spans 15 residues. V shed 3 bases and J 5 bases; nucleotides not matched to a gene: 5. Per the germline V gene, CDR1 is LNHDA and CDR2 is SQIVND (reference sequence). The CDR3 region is CASSIQRTGDQPQHF. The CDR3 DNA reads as TGTGCCAGTAGTATTCAACGGACAGGGGATCAGCCCCAGCATTTT.

CDR3 loop: CAISELAGPTDTQYF. The CDR3 bases are TGTGCCATCAGTGAACTAGCGGGGCCCACAGATACGCAGTATTTT. This rearrangement joins TRBV10-3 to TRBJ2-3, with TRBD2 matching 10 bases. Germline lookup yields CDR1 ENHRY and CDR2 SYGVKD. The junction had 2 bases not matched to a gene; V was cut back by 3 bases and J by 2 bases. The CDR3 covers 15 residues.

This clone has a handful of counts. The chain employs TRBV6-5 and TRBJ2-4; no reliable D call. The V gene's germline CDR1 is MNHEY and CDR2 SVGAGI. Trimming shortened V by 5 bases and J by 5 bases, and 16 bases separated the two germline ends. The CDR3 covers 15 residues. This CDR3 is CASSVETYSQNIQYF. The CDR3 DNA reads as TGTGCCAGCAGTGTCGAGACCTACAGCCAAAACATTCAGTACTTC.

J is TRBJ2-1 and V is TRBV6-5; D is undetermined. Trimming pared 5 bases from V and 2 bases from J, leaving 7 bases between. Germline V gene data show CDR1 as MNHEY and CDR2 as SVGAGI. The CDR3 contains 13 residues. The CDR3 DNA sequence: TGTGCCAGCAGTAGTGTAACCTACAATGAGCAGTTCTTC. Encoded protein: CASSSVTYNEQFF.

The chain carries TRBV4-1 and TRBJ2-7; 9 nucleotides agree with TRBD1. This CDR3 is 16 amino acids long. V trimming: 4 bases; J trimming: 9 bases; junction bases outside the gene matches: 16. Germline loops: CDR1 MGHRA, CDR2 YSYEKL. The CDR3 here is CASSRTPGQGTERQYF. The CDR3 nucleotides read TGCGCCAGCAGCCGGACCCCCGGACAGGGGACGGAACGGCAGTACTTC.

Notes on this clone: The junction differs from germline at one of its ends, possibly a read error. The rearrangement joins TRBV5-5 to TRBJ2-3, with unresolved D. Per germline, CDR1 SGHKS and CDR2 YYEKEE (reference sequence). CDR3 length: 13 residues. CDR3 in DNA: TGCGCCAGCAGTTGGTCTAGCACAGATACGCAGTATTTT. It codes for CASSWSSTDTQYF.

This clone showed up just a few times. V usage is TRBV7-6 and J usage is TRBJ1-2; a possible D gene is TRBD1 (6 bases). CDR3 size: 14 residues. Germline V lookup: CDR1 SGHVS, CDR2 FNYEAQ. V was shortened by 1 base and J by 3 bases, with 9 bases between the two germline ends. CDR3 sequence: CASSLVSGDYGYTF. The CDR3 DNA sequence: TGTGCCAGCAGCTTAGTCTCAGGGGACTATGGCTACACCTTC.

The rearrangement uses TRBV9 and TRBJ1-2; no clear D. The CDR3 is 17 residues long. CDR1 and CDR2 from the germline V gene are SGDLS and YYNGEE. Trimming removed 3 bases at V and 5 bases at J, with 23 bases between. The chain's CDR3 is CASSAQFPGRSEYGYTF. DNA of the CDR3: TGTGCCAGCAGCGCCCAATTCCCGGGCCGGAGCGAGTATGGCTACACCTTC.